Included here is one T cell receptor beta chain sequence, with context. This clonotype was seen more than once but under ten times. There is no known antigen for this receptor. No per-base quality is available; no much larger clone lies one base away. The sample originates from a study of spatial heterogeneity in lung cancer (dated by TCRdb to between 2018 and 2020). Looking at the study overall: The donors were more than 60 patients from the lung TRACERx cohort who had early-stage, untreated non-small cell lung cancer. Follow-up PBMC samples were sequenced whenever available, with a median time to follow-up of approximately 25 months after resection. More beta-chain than alpha-chain transcripts were consistently detected, likely reflecting higher beta-chain transcript abundance. In the raw uncorrected reads, each unique combination of TCR and UMI appeared more than ten times on average. In non-small cell lung cancer, the study quantitatively compared TCR alpha and beta repertoires across several tumor regions, matched nontumor lung, and blood. Nonsynonymous mutation counts, determined by whole-exome sequencing of tumor tissue, were related to TCR repertoire features. Both alpha and beta chains were TCR-sequenced in 200 to 250 tumor regions, approximately 68 matched nontumor lung samples and around 50 PBMC samples obtained at surgery.

Overall results and qualifications from the work: Ubiquitous expanded tumor TCRs were detected in blood more often at tumor resection than at routine follow-up. Additional single-cell paired TCR alpha and beta sequencing was considered necessary to confirm, at a functional level, the hypothesis that regional TCRs recognize regional mutations. Comparisons of baseline and follow-up blood repertoires included only 14 to 15 patients.

What the time point label conveys for this sample: blood at routine non-recurrence follow-up after resection. Whole RNA extracted from tumor and nontumor lung tissue, or from cryopreserved PBMC samples, was used for TCR sequencing without cell sorting. A patient was chosen for TCR sequencing only when enough RNA was available from at least two tumor regions. CDR1 and CDR2 are read off the germline V gene (reference sequence) as MNHEY and SMNVEV. The junction shows trimming of 2 bases on V and 0 bases on J, plus 8 bases between the germline ends. The CDR3 runs 16 amino acids, cysteine and phenylalanine included. The entry retains the CDR3 DNA only, 48 bases that are in frame from base 1. The method was 5' RACE. The instrument was a NextSeq 500. To allow correction of PCR and sequencing errors, the TCR library protocol tagged every TCR cDNA molecule with a unique molecular identifier. In the original analysis: TCR identification, UMI-based error correction and CDR3 extraction were all carried out with Decombinator tools. TCRs above a frequency of 2 per 1,000, corresponding to the top 1% of the tumor frequency distribution, were defined as expanded. Each repertoire was subsampled 100 times to 5,000 TCRs, after which Renyi diversity was computed with the R vegan package. To build CDR3 similarity networks, amino acid triplet string-kernel similarity was used, and CDR3s were connected when their pairwise similarity was above 0.82. TCRdb trimmed public reads at Q25 via fastp, called clones via MiXCR and kept in-frame beta chains. Rows are unified per CDR3 protein, each entry keeping the most common DNA and genes. These V and J calls are TCRdb output, not the study's own analysis. This sample lists tens of thousands of distinct CDR3 sequences; 10% to 15% were detected once. The top ten clonotypes cover under 35% of the sample.

This sample comprised PBMCs, obtained at follow-up. The sequence derives from a male donor with early-stage non-small cell lung cancer. This chain is built from TRBV27 and TRBJ2-6; the D gene is unclear. The nucleotides are TGTGCCAGCAGTTTACGACGGACCTCTGGGGCCAACGTCCTGACTTTC. This translates into CASSLRRTSGANVLTF. Full variable domain (CDR3 extended with the reference TRBV27 and TRBJ2-6 proteins): EAQVTQNPRYLITVTGKKLTVTCSQNMNHEYMSWYRQDPGLGLRQIYYSMNVEVTDKGDVPEGYKVSRKEKRNFPLILESPSPNQTSLYFCASSLRRTSGANVLTFGAGSRLTVL.